A selection of T cell receptor beta chains follows, all from one sample in a study of blood T cell repertoires in COVID-19. Measured with immunoSEQ multiplex PCR; TCRdb has only the in-frame clones, and not every one. The sample includes over 35,000 clones, roughly 90% of them seen just once. The material sequenced was peripheral blood. The receptors here all came from a man between 65 and 80 years old with active COVID-19. Each CDR3 is given with its conserved first and last residue. The order of the fields is V gene, J gene, clone size, D gene, CDR3 protein, CDR3 DNA. D genes are given only for firm matches. Some rows mark clone size as missing; the rest say once, few, many or name a class of expanded clone.

TRBV5-5,TRBJ2-1,-,TRBD1,CASSFLTGGNEQFF,TGTGCCAGCAGCTTCCTGACAGGGGGGAATGAGCAGTTCTTC
TRBV7-2,TRBJ2-5,-,-,CASSFEVITETQYF,TGTGCCAGCAGCTTTGAGGTCATCACGGAGACCCAGTACTTC
TRBV6-5,TRBJ2-7,-,-,CASSYRIGGDYEQYF,TGTGCCAGCAGTTACCGGATCGGCGGGGACTACGAGCAGTACTTC
TRBV11-1,TRBJ2-1,-,-,CASSKVVATNEQFF,TGTGCCAGCAGTAAGGTCGTCGCGACAAATGAGCAGTTCTTC
TRBV4-3,TRBJ2-1,-,-,CASSQANGGPWNEQFF,TGCGCCAGCAGCCAGGCGAACGGGGGTCCGTGGAATGAGCAGTTCTTC
TRBV19,TRBJ2-7,-,TRBD1,CASSMGTGATYEQYF,TGTGCCAGTAGTATGGGGACAGGGGCGACCTACGAGCAGTACTTC
TRBV27,TRBJ2-1,-,TRBD1,CASRRPGQGYNEQFF,TGTGCCAGCAGACGTCCGGGACAGGGGTACAATGAGCAGTTCTTC
TRBV6-1,TRBJ2-2,once,-,CASSEKGAVGAFAGELFF,TGTGCCAGCAGTGAAAAAGGGGCAGTAGGGGCCTTCGCCGGGGAGCTGTTTTTT
TRBV5-4,TRBJ2-3,-,-,CASSLVAGLDTQYF,TGTGCCAGCAGCTTGGTGGCAGGGTTAGATACGCAGTATTTT
TRBV24-1,TRBJ2-3,-,TRBD2,CASFDRLAGGPTQYF,TGTGCCAGTTTCGACCGACTAGCGGGAGGACCTACGCAGTATTTT
TRBV28,TRBJ1-1,-,-,CASTRVQQSTEAFF,TGTGCCAGCACCCGCGTACAGCAGAGCACTGAAGCTTTCTTT
TRBV29-1,TRBJ2-1,-,TRBD2,CSLTSGTINEQFF,TGCAGCCTTACTAGCGGGACTATCAATGAGCAGTTCTTC
TRBV11-2,TRBJ1-4,-,-,CASSLGTATNEKLFF,TGTGCCAGCAGCTTAGGGACAGCAACTAATGAAAAACTGTTTTTT
TRBV19,TRBJ2-5,-,TRBD2,CASSQGLAGQETQYF,TGTGCCAGTAGCCAGGGACTAGCGGGCCAAGAGACCCAGTACTTC
TRBV6-5,TRBJ1-5,few,-,CASSPGSGGNQPQHF,TGTGCCAGCAGCCCCGGCAGCGGGGGCAATCAGCCCCAGCATTTT
TRBV24-1,TRBJ2-5,-,-,CATSDPGRALGETQYF,TGTGCCACCAGTGATCCCGGCAGGGCTTTGGGAGAGACCCAGTACTTC
TRBV19,TRBJ2-1,once,TRBD2,CASTRTSGVQRNEQFF,TGTGCCAGTACCAGGACTAGCGGAGTGCAGAGAAATGAGCAGTTCTTC
TRBV18,TRBJ2-7,-,-,CASSLYSSYEQYF,TGTGCCAGCTCCCTATATAGCTCCTACGAGCAGTACTTC
TRBV30,TRBJ2-1,-,TRBD2,CAWSLVGRAGDEQFF,TGTGCCTGGAGTCTGGTCGGGAGGGCCGGAGATGAGCAGTTCTTC
TRBV7-9,TRBJ2-2,-,-,CASSLLHTGELFF,TGTGCCAGCAGCTTACTCCACACCGGGGAGCTGTTTTTT
TRBV7-8,TRBJ2-4,-,TRBD2,CASSLRAGGPGPVTDIQYF,TGTGCCAGCAGCTTAAGAGCGGGAGGGCCGGGTCCGGTTACAGACATTCAGTACTTC
TRBV4-3,TRBJ1-6,-,-,CASSQDARAPLHF,TGCGCCAGCAGCCAAGATGCCAGGGCACCCCTCCACTTT
TRBV4-1,TRBJ2-7,-,TRBD1,CASSQPRDRVNEQYF,TGCGCCAGCAGCCAACCTCGGGACAGGGTCAACGAGCAGTACTTC
TRBV4-3,TRBJ2-3,-,-,CASSSSADTQYF,TGCGCCAGCAGTAGTAGTGCAGATACGCAGTATTTT
TRBV9,TRBJ1-6,-,-,CASTTGGYNSPLHF,TGTGCCAGCACGACTGGAGGCTATAATTCACCCCTCCACTTT
TRBV7-9,TRBJ2-7,-,TRBD1,CASSPRDSDVGF,TGTGCCAGCAGCCCCCGGGACAGTGATGTCGGATTC
TRBV6-5,TRBJ2-7,-,TRBD1,CASSRDRVPSEQYF,TGTGCCAGCAGTCGGGACAGGGTCCCTTCTGAGCAGTACTTC
TRBV6-6,TRBJ2-1,-,TRBD2,CASSSGTSGGEEQFF,TGTGCCAGCAGCTCCGGGACTAGCGGGGGCGAGGAGCAGTTCTTC
TRBV28,TRBJ2-7,-,-,CASSLSLRPGDNEQYF,TGTGCCAGCAGTTTAAGCCTCCGTCCAGGGGACAACGAGCAGTACTTC
TRBV5-1,TRBJ1-6,-,TRBD1,CASSSDRGNSPLHF,TGCGCCAGCAGCTCCGACAGGGGTAATTCACCCCTCCACTTT
TRBV9,TRBJ2-3,-,TRBD2,CASNDPLGAGDSYRVADTQYF,TGTGCCAGCAACGACCCTCTCGGAGCGGGAGATAGCTACCGGGTGGCAGATACGCAGTATTTT
TRBV28,TRBJ1-1,-,-,CACMEGTRVNTEAFF,TGTGCCTGCATGGAGGGCACTCGGGTGAACACTGAAGCTTTCTTT
TRBV21-1,TRBJ1-1,-,-,CASSKGQGPGETEAFF,TGTGCCAGCAGCAAAGGTCAGGGGCCAGGGGAGACTGAAGCTTTCTTT
TRBV13,TRBJ1-1,-,-,CASSSRYTEAFF,TGTGCCAGCAGCTCTCGGTACACTGAAGCTTTCTTT
TRBV9,TRBJ2-1,-,TRBD2,CASSVWTSGGNEQFF,TGTGCCAGCAGCGTATGGACTAGCGGGGGCAATGAGCAGTTCTTC
TRBV10-3,TRBJ2-7,-,TRBD2,CAISEGSSGVYEQYF,TGTGCCATCAGTGAAGGCTCTAGCGGGGTTTACGAGCAGTACTTC
TRBV28,TRBJ2-2,-,-,CASSFSYTGELFF,TGTGCCAGCAGTTTCAGTTACACCGGGGAGCTGTTTTTT
TRBV7-2,TRBJ2-5,-,TRBD1,CASSPWTGSAETQYF,TGTGCCAGCAGCCCGTGGACAGGGTCGGCAGAGACCCAGTACTTC
TRBV7-9,TRBJ2-1,once,TRBD1,CASSLARGQGINEQFF,TGTGCCAGCAGCTTAGCGAGGGGACAGGGCATCAATGAGCAGTTCTTC
TRBV6-4,TRBJ2-3,-,TRBD2,CASSRLAGMGTDTQYF,TGTGCCAGCAGCCGACTAGCGGGTATGGGCACAGATACGCAGTATTTT
TRBV2,TRBJ2-3,-,-,CASSGPDLASTDTQYF,TGTGCCAGCAGCGGCCCCGATCTAGCGAGCACAGATACGCAGTATTTT
TRBV7-6,TRBJ2-3,-,-,CASSPRQALTDTQYF,TGTGCCAGCAGTCCTCGGCAGGCCCTAACAGATACGCAGTATTTT
TRBV5-1,TRBJ2-1,-,TRBD2,CASSLGLASTYNEQFF,TGCGCCAGCAGCCTAGGACTAGCGAGTACCTACAATGAGCAGTTCTTC
TRBV30,TRBJ2-7,-,-,CAWRYGHEQYF,TGTGCCTGGAGGTATGGCCACGAGCAGTACTTC
TRBV7-2,TRBJ2-7,-,TRBD1,CASSLQGAVYEQYF,TGTGCCAGCAGCTTACAGGGGGCCGTCTACGAGCAGTACTTC
TRBV5-1,TRBJ1-1,-,TRBD1,CASSKGTGWDTEAFF,TGCGCCAGCAGCAAAGGGACAGGGTGGGACACTGAAGCTTTCTTT
TRBV7-3,TRBJ2-7,-,-,CASSSLGVAASYF,TGTGCCAGCAGCTCCCTCGGAGTAGCGGCCTCGTACTTC
TRBV21-1,TRBJ2-7,-,-,CASSEGGYEQYF,TGTGCCAGCAGCGAAGGAGGCTACGAGCAGTACTTC
TRBV18,TRBJ2-3,-,-,CASSRLSTDTQYF,TGTGCCAGCTCAAGACTCAGCACAGATACGCAGTATTTT
TRBV4-2,TRBJ2-7,-,TRBD2,CASSQGSGGATYEQYF,TGTGCCAGCAGCCAAGGGAGCGGGGGGGCTACCTACGAGCAGTACTTC
TRBV28,TRBJ2-7,few,-,CASRGMDSRAYEQYF,TGTGCCAGCAGGGGAATGGACAGCCGAGCCTACGAGCAGTACTTC
TRBV7-3,TRBJ2-1,-,TRBD2,CASSLKSGGANEQFF,TGTGCCAGCAGCTTAAAGAGCGGGGGGGCCAATGAGCAGTTCTTC
TRBV18,TRBJ1-3,-,-,CASSAGGPLSGNTIYF,TGTGCCAGCTCGGCGGGAGGGCCTCTCTCTGGAAACACCATATATTTT